This T cell receptor beta chain appears in the sequencing data of a study of blood T cell repertoires in COVID-19. Study summary: The origin of the acute and convalescent COVID-19 samples was the United States, Italy and Spain. The analysed material was cDNA or gDNA that came from T cells, B-cell-depleted T cells, or PBMCs.

Original handling: Amplification with reference gene primers provided the estimates of nucleated cell counts. Assay used: immunoSEQ multiplex PCR; TCRdb lists only in-frame clones, some missing. The V and J calls and clone size were taken over from that table, and D and trimming were inferred from the DNA. Counted here are 300,000 or so clones, approximately 87% occurring once; the ten biggest clones make up less than 3.5%. Trimming removed 4 bases from V and 7 bases from J, with 17 bases in between. The length of the CDR3 is 14 residues. Germline values: CDR1 SGHDT, CDR2 YYEEEE. During active infection, Seattle patients enrolled and were then monitored through disease.

The sequenced sample was peripheral blood. The receptor's source is a woman aged 30 to 39 with COVID-19, enrolled during active disease. The rearrangement joins TRBV5-6 to TRBJ2-5; TRBD1 is a possible D gene (5 bases). The CDR3 sequence is CASSPWTPQGTQYF. The CDR3 DNA sequence: TGTGCCAGCAGCCCTTGGACGCCTCAGGGGACCCAGTACTTC.